The source of this T cell receptor (beta chain) is a study of control samples from healthy donors and cancer patients. This clone appeared once. Germline V CDR1 and CDR2: SGHVS, FNYEAQ. The CDR3 runs to 16 residues. V gave up 8 bases and J gave up 4 bases, with 20 bases separating them. The table came from immunoSEQ multiplex PCR; TCRdb's copy has only in-frame clones and leaves some out. This table holds roughly 150,000 clones, around 90% found once. V gene TRBV7-6 combines with J gene TRBJ1-4; D not certain. This sequence was found in a man aged 18 to 30 in good health. The sample was blood. CDR3 nucleotide sequence: TGTGCCAGCGCCGCCTCTGGACGGGCTAGTAATGAAAAACTGTTTTTT. It specifies CASAASGRASNEKLFF.